The 3 T cell receptor beta chains reported below all come from one sample, sequenced in a study of T cell changes during pregnancy in multiple sclerosis. Using immunoSEQ multiplex PCR, the repertoire was profiled, and TCRdb retains in-frame clones only, with some absent. The sample has approximately 80,000 clones, over 85% seen once. The source was peripheral blood, collected in the second trimester of pregnancy. The receptors shown here come from a female donor in good health, enrolled as a control in a pregnancy study.

The chain recombines TRBV7-9 with TRBJ1-1; D possibly corresponds to TRBD1 (5 bases). V was cut by 5 bases and J by 0 bases, with 10 bases left in between. Looked up from germline, CDR1 is SEHNR and CDR2 is FQNEAQ (reference sequence). The CDR3 spans 14 residues. The CDR3 sequence is CASSPDNLNTEAFF. The CDR3 DNA is TGTGCCAGCAGCCCGGACAACTTGAACACTGAAGCTTTCTTT.

The table lists this clone with a count of one. The rearrangement joins TRBV7-2 to TRBJ2-1, with D possibly matching TRBD2 (5 bases). There are 17 residues in the CDR3. The V end lost 5 bases, the J end lost 2 bases, and 19 bases lay between the germline ends. The V gene's germline CDR1 is SGHTA and CDR2 FQGNSA. In DNA, the CDR3 is TGTGCCAGCAGCCCCCGTGGGTTCGGGGTCGCCTACAATGAGCAGTTCTTC. Its protein product is CASSPRGFGVAYNEQFF.

The chain has TRBV4-3 and TRBJ2-1; the match to TRBD2 covers 8 bases. Trimming cost V 0 bases and J 6 bases; bases outside gene matches: 7. Looked up from germline, CDR1 is LGHNA and CDR2 is YSLEER. The CDR3 consists of 16 residues. The CDR3 nucleotides are TGCGCCAGCAGCCAAGAAAAGCGGGGGCTTTCCAATGAGCAGTTCTTC. Translating gives CASSQEKRGLSNEQFF.